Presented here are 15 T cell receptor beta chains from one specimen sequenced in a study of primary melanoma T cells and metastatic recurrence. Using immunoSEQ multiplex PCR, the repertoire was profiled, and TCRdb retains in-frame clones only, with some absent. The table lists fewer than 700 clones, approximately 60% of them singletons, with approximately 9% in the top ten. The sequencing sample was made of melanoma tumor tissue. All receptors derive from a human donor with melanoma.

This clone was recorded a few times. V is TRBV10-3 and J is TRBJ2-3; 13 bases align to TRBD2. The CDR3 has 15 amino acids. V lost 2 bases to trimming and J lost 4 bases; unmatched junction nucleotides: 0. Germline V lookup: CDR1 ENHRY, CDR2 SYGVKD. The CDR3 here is CAISEGLAGADTQYF. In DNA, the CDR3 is TGTGCCATCAGTGAGGGACTAGCGGGAGCAGATACGCAGTATTTT.

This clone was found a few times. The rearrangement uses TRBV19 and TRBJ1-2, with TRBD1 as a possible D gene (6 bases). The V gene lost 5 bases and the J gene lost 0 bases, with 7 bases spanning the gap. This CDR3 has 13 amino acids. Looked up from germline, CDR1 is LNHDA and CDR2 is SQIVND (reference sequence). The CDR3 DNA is TGTGCCAGTAGTCGGACAGCTAACTATGGCTACACCTTC. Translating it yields CASSRTANYGYTF.

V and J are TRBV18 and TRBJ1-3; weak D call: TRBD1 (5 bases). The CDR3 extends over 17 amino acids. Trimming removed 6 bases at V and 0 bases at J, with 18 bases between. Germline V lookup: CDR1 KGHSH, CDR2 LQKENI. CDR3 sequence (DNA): TGTGCCAGCTCGCCCAGGAGCGGGGGAAACTCTGGAAACACCATATATTTT. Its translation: CASSPRSGGNSGNTIYF.

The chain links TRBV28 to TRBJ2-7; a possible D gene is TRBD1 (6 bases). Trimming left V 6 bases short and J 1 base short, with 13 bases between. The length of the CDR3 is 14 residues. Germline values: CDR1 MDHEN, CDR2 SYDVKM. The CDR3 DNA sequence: TGTGCCAGCAGCTGGACAGAAGCTTCCTACGAGCAGTACTTC. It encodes CASSWTEASYEQYF.

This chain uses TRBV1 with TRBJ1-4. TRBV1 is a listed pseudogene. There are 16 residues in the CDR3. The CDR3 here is CASSQEYRGGGEKLFF. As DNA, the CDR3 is TGCGCCAGCAGCCAAGAATATCGGGGGGGAGGTGAAAAACTGTTTTTT.

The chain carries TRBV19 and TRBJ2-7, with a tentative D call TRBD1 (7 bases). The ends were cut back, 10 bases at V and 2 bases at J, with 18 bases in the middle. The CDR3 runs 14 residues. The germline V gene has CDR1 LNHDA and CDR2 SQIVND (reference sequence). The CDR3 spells CATHPGGPTYEQYF. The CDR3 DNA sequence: TGTGCCACACACCCAGGGGGGCCAACCTACGAGCAGTACTTC.

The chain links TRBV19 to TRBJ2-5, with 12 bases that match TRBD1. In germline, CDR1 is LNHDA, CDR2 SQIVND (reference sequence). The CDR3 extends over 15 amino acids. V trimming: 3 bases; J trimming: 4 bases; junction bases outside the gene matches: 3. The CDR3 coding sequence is TGTGCCAGTAGTATGGGACAGGGGGCGGGAGAGACCCAGTACTTC. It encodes CASSMGQGAGETQYF. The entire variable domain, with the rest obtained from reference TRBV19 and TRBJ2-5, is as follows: DGGITQSPKYLFRKEGQNVTLSCEQNLNHDAMYWYRQDPGQGLRLIYYSQIVNDFQKGDIAEGYSVSREKKESFPLTVTSAQKNPTAFYLCASSMGQGAGETQYFGPGTRLLVL.

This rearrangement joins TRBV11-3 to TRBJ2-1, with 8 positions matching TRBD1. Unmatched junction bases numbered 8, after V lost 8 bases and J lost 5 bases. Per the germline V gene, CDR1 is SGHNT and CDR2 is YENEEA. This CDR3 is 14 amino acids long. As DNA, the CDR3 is TGTGCCAGCGGTAACAGGGGGGTGGACAATGAGCAGTTCTTC. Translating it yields CASGNRGVDNEQFF.

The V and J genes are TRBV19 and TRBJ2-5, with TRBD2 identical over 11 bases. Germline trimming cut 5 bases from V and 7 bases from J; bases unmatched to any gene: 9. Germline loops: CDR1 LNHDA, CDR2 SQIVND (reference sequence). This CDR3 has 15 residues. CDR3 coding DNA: TGTGCCAGTAGTTCCCTAGCGGGAGGCAAAGGGACCCAGTACTTC. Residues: CASSSLAGGKGTQYF.

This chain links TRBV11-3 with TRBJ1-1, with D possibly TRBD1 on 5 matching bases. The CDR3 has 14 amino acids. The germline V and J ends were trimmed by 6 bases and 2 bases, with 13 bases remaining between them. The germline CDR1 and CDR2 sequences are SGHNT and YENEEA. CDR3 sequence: CASRPPDSNTEAFF. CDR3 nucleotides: TGTGCCAGCAGACCACCCGACAGCAACACTGAAGCTTTCTTT. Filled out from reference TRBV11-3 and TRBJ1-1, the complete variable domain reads EAGVVQSPRYKIIEKKQPVAFWCNPISGHNTLYWYLQNLGQGPELLIRYENEEAVDDSQLPKDRFSAERLKGVDSTLKIQPAELGDSAVYLCASRPPDSNTEAFFGQGTRLTVV.

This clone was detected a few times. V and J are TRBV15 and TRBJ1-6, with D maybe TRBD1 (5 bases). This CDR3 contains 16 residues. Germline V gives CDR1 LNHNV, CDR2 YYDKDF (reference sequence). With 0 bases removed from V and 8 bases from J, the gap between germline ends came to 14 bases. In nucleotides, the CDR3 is TGTGCCACCAGCAGAGATTTGGAAGGGGTTTATTCACCCCTCCACTTT. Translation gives CATSRDLEGVYSPLHF.

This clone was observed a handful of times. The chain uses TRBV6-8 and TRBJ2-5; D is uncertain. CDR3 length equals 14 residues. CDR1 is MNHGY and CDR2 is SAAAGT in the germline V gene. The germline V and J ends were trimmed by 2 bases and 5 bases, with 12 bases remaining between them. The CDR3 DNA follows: TGTGCCAGCAGTTACGAGCAGTTCCCCGAGACCCAGTACTTC. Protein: CASSYEQFPETQYF.

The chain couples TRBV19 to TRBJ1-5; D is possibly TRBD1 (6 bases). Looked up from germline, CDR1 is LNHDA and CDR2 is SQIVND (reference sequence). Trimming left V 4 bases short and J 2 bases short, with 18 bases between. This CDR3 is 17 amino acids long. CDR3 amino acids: CASSTIQTGSRNQPQHF. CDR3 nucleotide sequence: TGTGCCAGTAGTACGATTCAAACAGGGTCTCGCAATCAGCCCCAGCATTTT.

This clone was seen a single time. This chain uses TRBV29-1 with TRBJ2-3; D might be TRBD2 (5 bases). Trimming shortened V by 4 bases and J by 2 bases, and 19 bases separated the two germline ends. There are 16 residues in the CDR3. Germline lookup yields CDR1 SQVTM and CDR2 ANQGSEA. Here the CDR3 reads CSVVLALAPSTDTQYF. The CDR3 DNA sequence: TGCAGCGTTGTGCTAGCTTTAGCCCCATCCACAGATACGCAGTATTTT.

CDR3 protein: CAWSHGQYNSPLHF. The CDR3 DNA follows: TGTGCCTGGAGTCATGGACAGTATAATTCACCCCTCCACTTT. The chain employs TRBV30 and TRBJ1-6; weak D call: TRBD1 (6 bases). The V and J ends lost 2 bases and 4 bases respectively, with 9 bases between them. The CDR3 spans 14 residues. From germline, CDR1 is GTSNPN and CDR2 SVGIG (reference sequence).